The 23 T cell receptor beta chains reported below all come from one sample, sequenced in a study of blood T cell repertoires in COVID-19. Data came from immunoSEQ multiplex PCR; TCRdb stores just in-frame clones and leaves some out. The sample records 150,000 to 200,000 clones, just under 90% being singletons. Sequencing was carried out using peripheral blood. The receptors were sampled from a woman younger than 35 who had recovered from COVID-19.

The V gene is TRBV27, the J gene TRBJ1-6; TRBD1 matches at 7 bases. CDR3 size: 17 residues. CDR1 and CDR2 (germline): MNHEY, SMNVEV (reference sequence). The trim removed 5 bases at V and 7 bases at J, leaving 14 bases unmatched. The CDR3 bases are TGTGCCAGCAGTAGATCGAGGGACAGACAAAAAAATTCACCCCTCCACTTT. This codes for CASSRSRDRQKNSPLHF.

This chain connects TRBV18 to TRBJ2-3; 8 nucleotides align to TRBD2. Unmatched junction bases numbered 10, after V lost 6 bases and J lost 5 bases. CDR3 length: 15 amino acids. CDR1 is KGHSH, CDR2 LQKENI, per germline. CDR3 sequence: CASSPRALAGDTQYF. CDR3 coding DNA: TGTGCCAGCTCTCCAAGAGCGCTAGCGGGAGATACGCAGTATTTT.

The CDR3 bases are TGCGCCAGCAGCCAGGAAGCAAGGGGCTACGAGCAGTACTTC. As protein: CASSQEARGYEQYF. The J gene is TRBJ2-7, the V gene TRBV4-3; TRBD1 might be the D (5 bases). V lost 3 bases and J 3 bases, leaving 12 bases between the germline ends. CDR3 size: 14 residues. CDR1 is LGHNA, CDR2 YSLEER, per germline.

The V call is TRBV6-4, the J call TRBJ2-3, with D perhaps TRBD1 (6 bases). Looked up from germline, CDR1 is MRHNA and CDR2 is SNTAGT. The length of the CDR3 is 15 residues. Trimming took 6 bases from V and 6 from J, leaving 19 bases between them. DNA for the CDR3: TGTGCCAGCAGCTCCGGGACCAAGGGGGTTGATACGCAGTATTTT. Amino acid sequence: CASSSGTKGVDTQYF.

CDR3 sequence reads: CASSLSTAWGTDTQYF. The CDR3 DNA reads as TGTGCCAGCAGTTTATCGACAGCTTGGGGCACAGATACGCAGTATTTT. V gene TRBV27 combines with J gene TRBJ2-3; TRBD1 might be the D (5 bases). This CDR3 spans 16 amino acids. V was pared by 0 bases and J by 1 base, with 11 bases between. The germline gives CDR1 MNHEY, CDR2 SMNVEV (reference sequence).

This clone occurred once. The CDR3 sequence is CASSLTSGNTGELFF. In nucleotides, the CDR3 is TGTGCCAGCAGCCTGACTAGCGGGAACACCGGGGAGCTGTTTTTT. The J gene is TRBJ2-2, the V gene TRBV11-3; 9 bases are a match to TRBD2. This CDR3 contains 15 residues. CDR1 SGHNT and CDR2 YENEEA come from the germline V gene. Trimming cost V 5 bases and J 1 base; bases outside gene matches: 2.

The rearrangement uses TRBV7-9 and TRBJ2-1, with 8 bases lining up with TRBD1. The germline CDR1 and CDR2 sequences are SEHNR and FQNEAQ (reference sequence). Trimming removed 5 bases from V and 12 bases from J; junction bases left unmatched: 9. The CDR3 sequence is 13 residues long. Here the CDR3 DNA reads TGTGCCAGCAGCCCAGGACAGGGAGAACGGCAGTTCTTC. Protein sequence: CASSPGQGERQFF.

The DNA for the CDR3 is TGCGCCAGCAGCCAAGATAGGGCGGGAGTTTCCTACAATGAGCAGTTCTTC. Its translation: CASSQDRAGVSYNEQFF. The chain is built from TRBV4-3 and TRBJ2-1, with TRBD2 matching over 7 bases. The CDR3 is 17 residues long. Per germline, CDR1 LGHNA and CDR2 YSLEER. The ends lost 0 bases at V and 1 base at J; junction bases unmatched: 6.

V gene TRBV19 combines with J gene TRBJ2-5; D unclear. There are 10 residues in the CDR3. CDR1 is LNHDA and CDR2 is SQIVND in the germline V gene (reference sequence). With 10 bases removed from V and 1 base from J, the gap between germline ends came to 4 bases. The CDR3 nucleotides read TGTGCCACCTTCCAAGAGACCCAGTACTTC. Encoded protein: CATFQETQYF.

The chain has TRBV13 and TRBJ2-1, with 8 bases that match TRBD2. V lost 3 bases to trimming and J lost 4 bases; unmatched junction nucleotides: 8. The CDR3 extends over 16 amino acids. The V gene's germline CDR1 is PRHDT and CDR2 FYEKMQ (reference sequence). The DNA for the CDR3 is TGTGCCAGCAGCTTTCAAAGCGGGGGTTATTACAATGAGCAGTTCTTC. This codes for CASSFQSGGYYNEQFF.

In this sample, this clone turned up once. The chain uses TRBV4-1 and TRBJ2-2; TRBD1 might be the D (6 bases). The CDR3 contains 15 residues. Per germline, CDR1 MGHRA and CDR2 YSYEKL. With 0 bases removed from V and 6 bases from J, the gap between germline ends came to 11 bases. The DNA of the CDR3 is TGCGCCAGCAGCCAAGATCCCTGGACAGCCGGGGAGCTGTTTTTT. Amino acid sequence: CASSQDPWTAGELFF.

The genes are TRBV5-1 and TRBJ2-7; the D is unclear. The CDR3 is 13 residues long. Trimming took off 1 base at V and 0 bases at J, with 5 bases between the two ends. Germline values: CDR1 SGHRS, CDR2 YFSETQ. In DNA, the CDR3 is TGCGCCAGCAGCTTGTCACTCTCCTACGAGCAGTACTTC. Its protein product is CASSLSLSYEQYF.

The chain is built from TRBV29-1 and TRBJ1-2; 7 nucleotides line up with TRBD1. This CDR3 has 12 residues. V lost 3 bases to trimming and J lost 5 bases; unmatched junction nucleotides: 3. Germline assignment: CDR1 SQVTM and CDR2 ANQGSEA. This CDR3 is CSVDAQGYGYTF. The CDR3 DNA reads TGCAGCGTTGACGCACAGGGGTATGGCTACACCTTC.

This clone was recorded a few times. The chain couples TRBV7-9 to TRBJ2-1, with a weak D call TRBD2 (7 bases). CDR3 length: 18 amino acids. V was shortened by 1 base and J by 4 bases, with 20 bases between the two germline ends. From germline, CDR1 is SEHNR and CDR2 FQNEAQ (reference sequence). The CDR3 sequence is CASSLERGGGGWYNEQFF. For the CDR3, the DNA is TGTGCCAGCAGCTTAGAGAGGGGAGGGGGAGGATGGTACAATGAGCAGTTCTTC.

This clone occurred once. This chain uses TRBV3-1 (or the pseudogene TRBV3-2) with TRBJ2-5, with 9 bases matching TRBD1. Looked up from germline, CDR1 is LGHDT and CDR2 is YNNKEL (reference sequence). The CDR3 contains 17 residues. V dropped 0 bases and J dropped 2; count of bases not matched to a gene: 7. The CDR3 nucleotides read TGTGCCAGCAGCCAAGAACATACAGGGGGCGGTCAAGAGACCCAGTACTTC. This gives the protein CASSQEHTGGGQETQYF.

The chain recombines TRBV13 with TRBJ2-5; no clear D gene. The V end lost 2 bases, the J end lost 5 bases, and 6 bases lay between the germline ends. This CDR3 has 12 amino acids. Germline V gene sequence: CDR1 PRHDT, CDR2 FYEKMQ (reference sequence). The CDR3 DNA reads as TGTGCCAGCAGCTTATCCCGGGAGACCCAGTACTTC. It is translated as CASSLSRETQYF. Based on the CDR3 plus reference TRBV13 and TRBJ2-5, the full variable domain is AAGVIQSPRHLIKEKRETATLKCYPIPRHDTVYWYQQGPGQDPQFLISFYEKMQSDKGSIPDRFSAQQFSDYHSELNMSSLELGDSALYFCASSLSRETQYFGPGTRLLVL.

This clone has a count of ten or more. The J gene is TRBJ2-1, the V gene TRBV9, with D perhaps TRBD2 (5 bases). This CDR3 comprises 14 residues. Germline CDR1 reads SGDLS; CDR2 reads YYNGEE. Trimming took 4 bases from V and 5 from J, leaving 13 bases between them. CDR3 amino acids: CASSPEGTNNEQFF. For the CDR3, the DNA is TGTGCCAGCAGCCCCGAGGGTACTAACAATGAGCAGTTCTTC.

The chain couples TRBV6-6 to TRBJ2-5, with 7 bases matching TRBD1. CDR3 size: 14 residues. Unmatched junction bases numbered 9, after V lost 8 bases and J lost 3 bases. Germline assignment: CDR1 MNHNY and CDR2 SVGAGI (reference sequence). CDR3 region: CASELPGTEETQYF. DNA for the CDR3: TGTGCCAGCGAGCTGCCTGGGACAGAAGAGACCCAGTACTTC.

This clone was recorded only once. V is TRBV7-2 and J is TRBJ2-3; no clear D. Germline lookup yields CDR1 SGHTA and CDR2 FQGNSA. V shed 4 bases and J shed 2 bases, with 4 bases lying between them. The CDR3 covers 12 residues. In DNA form, the CDR3 reads TGTGCCAGCAGCTCCAACACAGATACGCAGTATTTT. The encoded protein is CASSSNTDTQYF.

This clone showed up just a few times. This chain connects TRBV19 to TRBJ2-3; 12 bases match TRBD2. CDR3 length: 15 amino acids. The germline gives CDR1 LNHDA, CDR2 SQIVND (reference sequence). V lost 7 bases and J lost 8; bases outside the gene matches: 10. CDR3 loop: CASTLTSGGEGTQYF. The CDR3 bases are TGTGCCAGTACCCTGACTAGCGGGGGAGAGGGTACGCAGTATTTT.

The CDR3 coding sequence is TGTGCCAGCAGCTTGGCCAGAGATACGCAGTATTTT. This sequence encodes CASSLARDTQYF. This chain uses TRBV5-4 with TRBJ2-3; D gene uncertain. Trimming shortened V by 0 bases and J by 5 bases, and 4 bases separated the two germline ends. Germline CDR1 reads SGHNT; CDR2 reads YYREEE (reference sequence). This CDR3 contains 12 residues.

J is TRBJ2-1 and V is TRBV4-1; 11 nucleotides line up with TRBD2. CDR1 MGHRA and CDR2 YSYEKL come from the germline V gene. With 5 bases clipped from V and 4 bases from J, the junction kept 7 bases outside the gene matches. The CDR3 is made up of 16 amino acids. Here the CDR3 DNA reads TGCGCCAGCAGCTCCCTGACTAGCGGGACGTACAATGAGCAGTTCTTC. Translated: CASSSLTSGTYNEQFF.

V is TRBV6-1 and J is TRBJ1-4, with a possible D match to TRBD1 (6 bases). Germline CDR1 and CDR2: MNHNS and SASEGT. Trimming took off 3 bases at V and 7 bases at J, with 12 bases between the two ends. The CDR3 runs 14 residues. CDR3 nucleotides: TGTGCCAGCAGTGACAGGGGCGACGTTGAAAAACTGTTTTTT. Protein: CASSDRGDVEKLFF.